A selection of T cell receptor beta chains follows, all from one sample in a study of T cells in tumors after PD-1 blockade. Libraries were prepared by immunoSEQ multiplex PCR; TCRdb keeps only in-frame clonotypes and omits some of them. The sample consists of 4,000 to 5,000 clones, about three fifths of them appearing once. This specimen was tumor tissue, taken after anti-PD-1 treatment. The origin of the receptors is a human donor with basal cell carcinoma. Both conserved end residues are part of each CDR3. A D gene is named only where the DNA matches it firmly. A row's size may be missing; if present it is once, few, many or a size class.

NA,TRBV7-8,NA,TRBJ2-3,TGTGCCAGCAGCCCCGCCGACACGCAGTATTTT,CASSPADTQYF
TRBD1,TRBV4-2,NA,TRBJ1-2,TGTGCCAGCAGCCAGGGGGACAGGGGGCGCTCATTTGGCTACACCTTC,CASSQGDRGRSFGYTF
TRBD1,TRBV28,few,TRBJ1-4,TGTGCCAGCAGTTTAGCCGGGACAGGGAGTTTGAATGAAAAACTGTTTTTT,CASSLAGTGSLNEKLFF
TRBD2,TRBV28,NA,TRBJ2-7,TGTGCCAGCAGTTCTCGGACTAGCGGGGTGGGAGAGCAGTACTTC,CASSSRTSGVGEQYF
NA,TRBV6-2/TRBV6-3,NA,TRBJ1-4,TGTGCCAGCAGTACCGGGGGTGGAAAACTGTTTTTT,CASSTGGGKLFF
NA,TRBV3-1/TRBV3-2,medium-sized,TRBJ2-7,TGTGCCAGCAGCCTGTACGGACAGCTCTACGAGCAGTACTTC,CASSLYGQLYEQYF
NA,TRBV27,NA,TRBJ2-1,TGTGCCAGCAGTTTAATTGTCTGGGGGGAACCCCCTACCTACAATGAGCAGTTCTTC,CASSLIVWGEPPTYNEQFF
NA,TRBV5-1,large,TRBJ2-3,TGCGCCAGCAGCTTGTCGCGGGGTAGTCCAGATACGCAGTATTTT,CASSLSRGSPDTQYF
NA,TRBV19,few,TRBJ2-1,TGTGCCAGTACAACCCTAGATGGGAGTTTTATTGAGCAGTTCTTC,CASTTLDGSFIEQFF
NA,TRBV7-9,NA,TRBJ2-1,TGTGCCAGCAGCTTAGCGGTCGGGGTAAACAATGAGCAGTTCTTC,CASSLAVGVNNEQFF
TRBD2,TRBV30,NA,TRBJ2-4,TGTGCCTGGAGTGTGGGGACTAGCGGGAGGTGGAACATTCAGTACTTC,CAWSVGTSGRWNIQYF
TRBD1,TRBV11-1,few,TRBJ1-2,TGTGCCAGCAGCGAGTCCCCGGGAGGGGGCAGCTATGGCTACACCTTC,CASSESPGGGSYGYTF
NA,TRBV10-3,once,TRBJ2-5,TGTGCCACCAGCAGCGGCGGCTCAAACCAAGAGACCCAGTACTTC,CATSSGGSNQETQYF
NA,TRBV5-1,NA,TRBJ2-5,TGCGCCAGCAGCTACCAGGGGTCCCAAGAGACCCAGTACTTC,CASSYQGSQETQYF
TRBD1,TRBV6-5,NA,TRBJ1-5,TGTGCCAGCAGACTTGAGAGTCCGACAGGGTCCCAGCATTTT,CASRLESPTGSQHF
NA,TRBV7-6,few,TRBJ1-1,TGTGCCAGCAGCAAGGACCGAAACACTGAAGCTTTCTTT,CASSKDRNTEAFF
NA,TRBV4-1,NA,TRBJ2-3,TGCGCCAGCAGCCAAGATACTAACACAGATACGCAGTATTTT,CASSQDTNTDTQYF
NA,TRBV29-1,few,TRBJ2-5,TGCAGCGTTGGTCCCCAGGACAGCGGAGAGACCCAGTACTTC,CSVGPQDSGETQYF
NA,TRBV28,NA,TRBJ1-5,TGTGCCAGCGTGCCGGGAGCGAGTCGGAGCAATCAGCCCCAGCATTTT,CASVPGASRSNQPQHF
NA,TRBV7-2,medium-sized,TRBJ2-3,TGTGCCAGCAGCGTTTTTAGCGGCCGCACAGATACGCAGTATTTT,CASSVFSGRTDTQYF
NA,TRBV5-6,medium-sized,TRBJ1-4,TGTGCCAGCAGCTTGGGTCGAAGGAATGAAAAACTGTTTTTT,CASSLGRRNEKLFF